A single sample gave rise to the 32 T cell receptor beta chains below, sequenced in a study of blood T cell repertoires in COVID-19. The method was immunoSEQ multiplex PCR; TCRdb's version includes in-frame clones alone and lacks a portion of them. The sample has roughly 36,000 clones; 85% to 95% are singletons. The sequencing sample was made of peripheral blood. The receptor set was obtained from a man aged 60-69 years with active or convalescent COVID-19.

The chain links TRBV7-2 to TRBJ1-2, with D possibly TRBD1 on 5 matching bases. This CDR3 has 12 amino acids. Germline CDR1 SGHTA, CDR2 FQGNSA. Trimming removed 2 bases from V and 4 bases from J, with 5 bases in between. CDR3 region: CASSLQGYGYTF. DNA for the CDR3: TGTGCCAGCAGCTTACAGGGCTATGGCTACACCTTC.

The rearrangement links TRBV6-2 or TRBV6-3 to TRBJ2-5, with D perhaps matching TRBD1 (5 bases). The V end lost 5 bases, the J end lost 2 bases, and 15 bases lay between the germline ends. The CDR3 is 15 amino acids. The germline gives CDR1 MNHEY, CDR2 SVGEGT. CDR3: CASSDWQDTQETQYF. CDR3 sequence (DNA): TGTGCCAGCAGTGACTGGCAGGACACGCAAGAGACCCAGTACTTC.

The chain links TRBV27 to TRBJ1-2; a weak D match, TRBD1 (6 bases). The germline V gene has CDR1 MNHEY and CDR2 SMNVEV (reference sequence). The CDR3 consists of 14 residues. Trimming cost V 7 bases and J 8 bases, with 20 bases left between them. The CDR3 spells CASTPTGLTGGYTF. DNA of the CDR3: TGTGCCAGCACCCCTACAGGGCTCACGGGGGGCTACACCTTC.

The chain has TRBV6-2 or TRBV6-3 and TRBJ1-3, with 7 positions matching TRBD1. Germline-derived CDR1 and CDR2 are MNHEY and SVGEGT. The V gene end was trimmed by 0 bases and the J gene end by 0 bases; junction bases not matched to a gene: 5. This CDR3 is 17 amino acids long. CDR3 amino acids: CASSYSGQTHSGNTIYF. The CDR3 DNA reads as TGTGCCAGCAGTTACTCGGGACAGACCCACTCTGGAAACACCATATATTTT.

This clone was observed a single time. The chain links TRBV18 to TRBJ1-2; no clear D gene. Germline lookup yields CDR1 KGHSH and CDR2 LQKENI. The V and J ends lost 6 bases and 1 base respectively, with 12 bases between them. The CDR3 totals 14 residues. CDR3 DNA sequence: TGTGCCAGCTCCGCCCCAACAGATAACTATGGCTACACCTTC. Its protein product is CASSAPTDNYGYTF.

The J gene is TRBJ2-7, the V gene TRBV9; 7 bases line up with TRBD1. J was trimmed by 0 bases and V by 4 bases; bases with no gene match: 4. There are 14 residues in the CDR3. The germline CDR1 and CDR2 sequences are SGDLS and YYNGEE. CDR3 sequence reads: CASSRQGDSYEQYF. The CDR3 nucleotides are TGTGCCAGCAGCCGACAGGGTGACTCCTACGAGCAGTACTTC.

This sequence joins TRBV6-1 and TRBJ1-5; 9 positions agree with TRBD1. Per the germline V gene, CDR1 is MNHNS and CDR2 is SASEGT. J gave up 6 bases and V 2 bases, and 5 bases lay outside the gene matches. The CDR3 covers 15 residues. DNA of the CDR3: TGTGCCAGCAGTGAATGGGGACAGGGTTTTCAGCCCCAGCATTTT. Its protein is CASSEWGQGFQPQHF.

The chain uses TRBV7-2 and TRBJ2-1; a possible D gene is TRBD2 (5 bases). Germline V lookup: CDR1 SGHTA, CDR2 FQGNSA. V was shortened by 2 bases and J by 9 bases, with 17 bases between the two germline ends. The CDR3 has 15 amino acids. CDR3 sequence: CASSLKFSGEIEQFF. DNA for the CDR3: TGTGCCAGCAGCTTAAAATTTTCCGGGGAGATTGAGCAGTTCTTC.

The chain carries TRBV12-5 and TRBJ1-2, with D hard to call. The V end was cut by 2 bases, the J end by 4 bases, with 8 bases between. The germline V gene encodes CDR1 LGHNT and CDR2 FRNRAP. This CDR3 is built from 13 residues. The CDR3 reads CASGLSTGYGYTF. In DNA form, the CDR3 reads TGTGCTAGTGGTTTGTCCACGGGCTATGGCTACACCTTC.

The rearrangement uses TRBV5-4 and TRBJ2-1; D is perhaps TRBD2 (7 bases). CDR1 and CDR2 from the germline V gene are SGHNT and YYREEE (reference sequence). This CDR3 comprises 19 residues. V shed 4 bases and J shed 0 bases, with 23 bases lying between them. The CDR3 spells CASSPGAGAVLSSYNEQFF. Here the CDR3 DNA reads TGTGCCAGCAGCCCTGGGGCGGGGGCGGTTTTGAGCTCCTACAATGAGCAGTTCTTC. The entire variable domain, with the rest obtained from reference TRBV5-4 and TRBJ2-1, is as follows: ETGVTQSPTHLIKTRGQQVTLRCSSQSGHNTVSWYQQALGQGPQFIFQYYREEENGRGNFPPRFSGLQFPNYSSELNVNALELDDSALYLCASSPGAGAVLSSYNEQFFGPGTRLTVL.

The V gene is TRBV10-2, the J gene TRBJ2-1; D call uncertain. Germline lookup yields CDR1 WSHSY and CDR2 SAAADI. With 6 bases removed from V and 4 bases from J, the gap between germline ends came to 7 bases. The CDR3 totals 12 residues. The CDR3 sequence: CASSPTYNEQFF. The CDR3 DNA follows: TGCGCCAGCAGCCCCACTTACAATGAGCAGTTCTTC.

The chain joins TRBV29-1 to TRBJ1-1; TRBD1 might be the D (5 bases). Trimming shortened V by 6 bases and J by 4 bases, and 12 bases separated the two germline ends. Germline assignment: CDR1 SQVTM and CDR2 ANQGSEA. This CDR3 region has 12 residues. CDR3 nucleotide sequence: TGCAGCGTGAGCCAGGGTGGCACTGAAGCTTTCTTT. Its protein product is CSVSQGGTEAFF. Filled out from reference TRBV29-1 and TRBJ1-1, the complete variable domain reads SAVISQKPSRDICQRGTSLTIQCQVDSQVTMMFWYRQQPGQSLTLIATANQGSEATYESGFVIDKFPISRPNLTFSTLTVSNMSPEDSSIYLCSVSQGGTEAFFGQGTRLTVV.

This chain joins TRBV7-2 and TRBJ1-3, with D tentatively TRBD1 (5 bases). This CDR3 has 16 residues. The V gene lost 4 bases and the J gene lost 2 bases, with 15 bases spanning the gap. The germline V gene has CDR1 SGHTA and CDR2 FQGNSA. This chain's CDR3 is CASSSPGGRAGNTIYF. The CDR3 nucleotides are TGTGCCAGCAGCTCCCCGGGGGGTAGGGCTGGAAACACCATATATTTT. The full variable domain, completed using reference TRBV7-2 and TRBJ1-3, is GAGVSQSPSNKVTEKGKDVELRCDPISGHTALYWYRQSLGQGLEFLIYFQGNSAPDKSGLPSDRFSAERTGGSVSTLTIQRTQQEDSAVYLCASSSPGGRAGNTIYFGEGSWLTVV.

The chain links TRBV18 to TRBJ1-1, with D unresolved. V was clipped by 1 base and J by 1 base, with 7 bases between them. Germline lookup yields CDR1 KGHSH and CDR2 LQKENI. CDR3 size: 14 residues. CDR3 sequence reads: CASSPRGENTEAFF. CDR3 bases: TGTGCCAGCTCACCACGAGGAGAGAACACTGAAGCTTTCTTT.

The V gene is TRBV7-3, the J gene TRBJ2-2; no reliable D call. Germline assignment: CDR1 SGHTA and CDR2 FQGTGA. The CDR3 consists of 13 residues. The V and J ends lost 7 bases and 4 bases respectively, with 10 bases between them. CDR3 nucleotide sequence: TGTGCCAGCAAACCGGCAGGCACCGGGGAGCTGTTTTTT. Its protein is CASKPAGTGELFF. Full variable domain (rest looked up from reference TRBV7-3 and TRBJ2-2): GAGVSQTPSNKVTEKGKYVELRCDPISGHTALYWYRQSLGQGPEFLIYFQGTGAADDSGLPNDRFFAVRPEGSVSTLKIQRTERGDSAVYLCASKPAGTGELFFGEGSRLTVL.

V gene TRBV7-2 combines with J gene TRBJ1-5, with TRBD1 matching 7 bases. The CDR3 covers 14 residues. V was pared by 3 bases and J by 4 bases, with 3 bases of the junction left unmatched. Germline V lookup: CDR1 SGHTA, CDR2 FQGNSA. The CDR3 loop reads CASSLSGGNQPQHF. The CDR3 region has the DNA TGTGCCAGCAGCTTGTCAGGGGGTAATCAGCCCCAGCATTTT.

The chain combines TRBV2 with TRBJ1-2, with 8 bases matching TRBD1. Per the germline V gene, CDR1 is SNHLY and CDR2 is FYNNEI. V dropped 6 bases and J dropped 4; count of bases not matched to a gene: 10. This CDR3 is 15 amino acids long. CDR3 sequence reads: CASSPGTGGIYGYTF. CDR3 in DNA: TGTGCCAGCAGCCCCGGGACAGGAGGTATCTATGGCTACACCTTC.

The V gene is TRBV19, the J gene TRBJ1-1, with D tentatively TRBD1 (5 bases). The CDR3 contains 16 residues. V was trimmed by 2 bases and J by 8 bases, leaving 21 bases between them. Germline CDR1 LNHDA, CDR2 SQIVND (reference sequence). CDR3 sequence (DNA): TGTGCCAGTAGTATATCGGCGGGGCAGGGTCGAGCCGAAGCTTTCTTT. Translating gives CASSISAGQGRAEAFF.

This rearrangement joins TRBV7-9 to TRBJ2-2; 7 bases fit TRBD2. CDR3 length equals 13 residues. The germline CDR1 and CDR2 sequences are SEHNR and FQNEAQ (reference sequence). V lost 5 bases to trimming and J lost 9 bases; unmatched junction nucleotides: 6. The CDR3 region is CASSPRGERELFF. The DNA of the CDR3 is TGTGCCAGCAGCCCCCGGGGGGAAAGGGAGCTGTTTTTT.

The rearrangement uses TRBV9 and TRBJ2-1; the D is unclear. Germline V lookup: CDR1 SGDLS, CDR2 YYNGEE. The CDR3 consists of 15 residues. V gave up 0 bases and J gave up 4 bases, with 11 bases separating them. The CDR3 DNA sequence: TGTGCCAGCAGCGTAGATGGAGCCTTATACAATGAGCAGTTCTTC. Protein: CASSVDGALYNEQFF.

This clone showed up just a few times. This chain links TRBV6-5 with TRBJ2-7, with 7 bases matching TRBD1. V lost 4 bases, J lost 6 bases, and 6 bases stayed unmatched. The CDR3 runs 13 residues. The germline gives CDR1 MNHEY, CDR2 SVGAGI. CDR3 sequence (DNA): TGTGCCAGCAGTTCGACAGGGATCGGCGAGCAGTACTTC. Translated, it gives CASSSTGIGEQYF.

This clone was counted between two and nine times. In DNA form, the CDR3 reads TGTGCCAGCAGCGAAAGCCGCACTAGCTCCTACGAGCAGTACTTC. Its protein product is CASSESRTSSYEQYF. This chain connects TRBV7-3 to TRBJ2-7; perhaps TRBD2 as D (5 bases). This CDR3 region has 15 residues. Germline V gene sequence: CDR1 SGHTA, CDR2 FQGTGA. The V and J ends lost 5 bases and 0 bases respectively, with 14 bases between them.

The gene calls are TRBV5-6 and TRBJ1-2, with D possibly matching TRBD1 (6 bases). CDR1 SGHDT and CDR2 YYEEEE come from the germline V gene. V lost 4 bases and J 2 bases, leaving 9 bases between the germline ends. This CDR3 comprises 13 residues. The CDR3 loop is CASSPDRNYGYTF. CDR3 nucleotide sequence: TGTGCCAGCAGCCCCGACAGGAACTATGGCTACACCTTC.

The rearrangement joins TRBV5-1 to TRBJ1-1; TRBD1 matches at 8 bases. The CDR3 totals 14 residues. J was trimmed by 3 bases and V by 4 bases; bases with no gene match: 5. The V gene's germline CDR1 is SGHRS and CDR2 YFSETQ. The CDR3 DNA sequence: TGCGCCAGCAGCAGCCAGGGGGCTGACACTGAAGCTTTCTTT. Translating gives CASSSQGADTEAFF.

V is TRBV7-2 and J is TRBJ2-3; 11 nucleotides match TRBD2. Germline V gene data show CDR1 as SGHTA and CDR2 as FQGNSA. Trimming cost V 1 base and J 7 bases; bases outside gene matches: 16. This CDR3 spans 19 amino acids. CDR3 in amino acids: CASSLEVGGLAGGPNTQYF. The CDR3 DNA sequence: TGTGCCAGCAGCTTAGAAGTAGGCGGGCTAGCGGGAGGTCCCAATACGCAGTATTTT.

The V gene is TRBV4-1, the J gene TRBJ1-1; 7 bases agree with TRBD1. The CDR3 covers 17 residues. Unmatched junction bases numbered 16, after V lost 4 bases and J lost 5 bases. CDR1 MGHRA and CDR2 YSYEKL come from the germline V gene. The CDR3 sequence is CASSPHRGLLLGTEAFF. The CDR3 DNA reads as TGCGCCAGCAGCCCCCACAGGGGACTGCTCCTAGGGACTGAAGCTTTCTTT.

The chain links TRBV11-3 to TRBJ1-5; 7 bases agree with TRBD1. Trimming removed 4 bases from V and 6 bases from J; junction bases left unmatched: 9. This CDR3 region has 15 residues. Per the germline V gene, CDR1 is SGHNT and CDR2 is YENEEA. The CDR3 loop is CASSSQGGRSQPQHF. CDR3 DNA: TGTGCCAGCAGCTCCCAGGGGGGTCGAAGTCAGCCCCAGCATTTT.

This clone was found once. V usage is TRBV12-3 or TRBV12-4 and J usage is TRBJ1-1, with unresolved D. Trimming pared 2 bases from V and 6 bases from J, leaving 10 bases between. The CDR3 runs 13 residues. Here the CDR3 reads CASSLNEGAEAFF. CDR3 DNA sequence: TGTGCCAGCAGTTTAAATGAGGGAGCTGAAGCTTTCTTT.

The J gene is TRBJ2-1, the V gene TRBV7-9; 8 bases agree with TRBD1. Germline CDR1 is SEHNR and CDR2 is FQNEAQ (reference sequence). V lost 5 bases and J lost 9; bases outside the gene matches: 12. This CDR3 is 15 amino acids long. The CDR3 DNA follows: TGTGCCAGCAGCCCAATGGACAGGGTGAGGGGTGAGCAGTTCTTC. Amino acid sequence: CASSPMDRVRGEQFF.

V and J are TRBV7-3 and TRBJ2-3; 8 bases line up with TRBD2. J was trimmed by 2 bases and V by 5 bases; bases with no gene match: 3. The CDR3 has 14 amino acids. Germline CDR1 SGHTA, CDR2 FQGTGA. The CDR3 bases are TGTGCCAGCAGCATTGGACTAGCCACAGATACGCAGTATTTT. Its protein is CASSIGLATDTQYF.

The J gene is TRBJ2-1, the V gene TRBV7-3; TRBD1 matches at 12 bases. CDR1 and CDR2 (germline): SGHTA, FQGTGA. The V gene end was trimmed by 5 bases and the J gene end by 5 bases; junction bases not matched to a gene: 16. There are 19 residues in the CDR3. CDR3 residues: CASSLQASPGTGGNNEQFF. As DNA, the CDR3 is TGTGCCAGCAGCCTACAAGCTTCCCCCGGGACAGGGGGCAACAATGAGCAGTTCTTC.

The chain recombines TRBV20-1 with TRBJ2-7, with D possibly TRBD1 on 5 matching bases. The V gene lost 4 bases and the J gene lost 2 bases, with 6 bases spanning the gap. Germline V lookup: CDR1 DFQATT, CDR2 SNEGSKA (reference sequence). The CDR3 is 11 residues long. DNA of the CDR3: TGCAGTGCTAAGGGGACCTACGAGCAGTACTTC. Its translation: CSAKGTYEQYF.